This T cell receptor (beta chain) emerged from a study of cytomegalovirus exposure and HLA in healthy donors (dated by TCRdb to about 2017). About the study as a whole: According to an earlier analysis of a few hundred of the donors, some 180 million T cells yielded 117 million unique TCR beta sequences and about 300 Gb of sequence data. An early release covering roughly 580 HLA-typed donors comprised roughly 300 gigabases of sequencing data and approximately 80 million unique TCR sequences. Among the roughly 400 genotyped donors, more than 70% belonged to the genetic ancestry cluster associated with self-reported Caucasian donors. The study was designed to test whether signatures of past pathogen exposure could be identified by cataloging public T cell receptors. The T cell repertoires of about 700 subjects were profiled by immunosequencing and related to cytomegalovirus serostatus. Besides the first cohort of around 670 subjects, a separate validation cohort made up of roughly 130 different subjects was used. To predict cytomegalovirus infection status, the study brought together high-throughput TCR immunosequencing, statistical association of individual TCRs with disease status, and machine learning. In a later analysis, previously published TCR beta repertoires from 500 to 750 donors were re-analyzed and high-resolution HLA genotyping was added so that TCR occurrence patterns could be studied. Rather than drawing on any new phenotypic data, the later analysis identified candidate immune exposures from TCR beta sequences and the way those sequences occurred across donors. To decide whether each TCR beta V gene segment behaved as functional or pseudogenic, an earlier analysis of over 500 of the donors relied on high-throughput TCR beta sequencing. Alongside the repertoire data, information on donor age, sex, ethnicity and CMV serostatus was compiled. Genome-wide SNP genotypes for about 60% of the 666 donors were used in a later genetic analysis, which treated that subset as a discovery cohort. All discovery cohort repertoires had been generated on a single sequencing platform. Both class I and class II loci were covered by HLA typing, at four-digit resolution. Typing coverage differed by locus: A, B, C, DRB1 and DQB1 were typed in roughly 620-630 donors, DQA1 in about 500, DPA1 in some 600, and DPB1 in 400 to 480. Because of strong linkage in the cohort, five DR-DQ haplotypes were treated as single units for association and clustering. Among roughly 400 genotyped donors of the cohort, an average of approximately 240,000 unique TCR beta nucleotide sequences was sequenced per donor, of which about 19% were non-productive. General conclusions and limits of the study: Because some donors lacked HLA typing at each locus, the association tests relied only on the typed subset. In a later analysis, most CMV-associated TCR beta chains were found to appear HLA-restricted, with HLA associations seemingly driven largely by CMV exposure. For the cohort, immune exposure information was limited to CMV serostatus. In a later analysis, about 17,000 TCR beta sequences were associated with specific HLA alleles at a false discovery rate of 0.05. In a later genetic analysis, a missense DCLRE1C variant was associated with V-gene and J-gene trimming of TCR beta chains, and the association was replicated in an independent cohort. Only TCR beta chains were sequenced in this cohort, and the absence of alpha or paired-chain data limited detectable features. In a later analysis, the rate of TCR association differed among HLA loci, with DRB1 alleles having the most associated TCRs and HLA-C alleles having the fewest. A later analysis found that HLA-associated TCR beta chains were more clonally expanded and had lower generation probabilities than equally common non-associated chains. In a later analysis, several top co-occurrence clusters were reported to appear linked to parvovirus B19, influenza, CMV and Epstein-Barr virus. Some IMGT-functional V segments, including TRBV6-2 and TRBV6-3, could not be distinguished by the 87-base-pair reads and were therefore excluded. The classifier was reported to diagnose cytomegalovirus status with high specificity and sensitivity in both the original and validation cohorts. When HLA alleles, especially DR and DQ, strongly co-occurred, TCR associations were difficult to assign to individual alleles. Across donors, most TCR sequences were observed very rarely, whereas some public TCRs were present in many individuals. A further reported finding was that TCR beta sequences accurately predicted the HLA-A and HLA-B alleles for most subjects in the first cohort. The study gave a list of around 170 TCR beta chains associated with cytomegalovirus. According to the authors, the approach could potentially be generalized to other disease states and immunological phenotypes. A cluster of highly shared sequence variants was judged likely to be a technical artifact of the sequencing pipeline. Broadly in line with IMGT annotations, most TCR beta V segments showed up in productive rearrangements about 87% or about 30% of the time in an earlier analysis of several hundred of the donors. Linkage disequilibrium might explain the correlated functional status among segregating V segments, but an unknown experimental factor could not be excluded. Presence/absence analyses assumed roughly uniform sequencing depth across donors, an assumption that may not hold. A few of the identified cytomegalovirus-associated TCR beta chains were confirmed in vitro to be specific for cytomegalovirus antigens. According to a later genetic analysis, donors in an Asian-associated ancestry cluster had fewer N-insertions in productive TCRs than the approximately 700-donor mean. Because counts were too low, seventeen rarely observed V segments, including chromosome 9 orphons, were excluded from the earlier analysis of some 590 of the donors.

In regard to this clone: The antigen it binds to is not known. There are no base qualities to consult, and no much larger clone falls within one base.

V and J are truncated by 1 base and 5 bases respectively, leaving an intervening sequence of 15 bases. The CDR3, cysteine through phenylalanine, is 16 amino acids long. Only CDR3 DNA is held: 48 bases, read in frame from base 1. The germline V gene specifies SGHVS as CDR1 and FNYEAQ as CDR2. In total, just over 650 healthy bone marrow donors made up the cohort. All cohort members were sampled while nominally healthy, although unrecorded immune exposures were likely present. The donor was CMV seropositive and belonged to the group of around 300 seropositive cohort members. A peripheral blood sample was provided by each donor, and peripheral blood mononuclear cells were used for TCR beta sequencing. Genomic DNA extraction from the blood cell samples was performed with the Qiagen DNeasy Blood Extraction Kit. The library was made by the immunoSEQ multiplex PCR assay. The multiplex PCR relied on a mix of 60 forward primers for TCR Vbeta segments and 13 reverse primers for TCR Jbeta segments. Amplification of the CDR3 region of rearranged TCR beta genes was performed with a multiplex PCR assay on genomic DNA. The Illumina HiSeq System was used to sequence the amplified TCR beta libraries as 87-base-pair reads. The original methods were these. Across the 600 to 700 repertoires, a later analysis counted roughly 77 million unique TCR beta chains, around 11 million of which were shared by at least two donors. To remove PCR and sequencing errors, raw reads were error-corrected and collapsed into unique sequences using a nearest-neighbor algorithm that merged closely related sequences. Alignment of CDR3 sequences to IMGT reference sequences was used to assign V, D and J gene segments. For a sequence to be retained, at least a six-nucleotide match to both a V gene segment and a J gene segment was required. Rearrangements were called productive when the CDR3 lacked stop codons and stayed in frame with V and J; all others were non-productive. CDR3 was defined by IMGT convention, running from the second conserved V-encoded cysteine to the conserved J-encoded phenylalanine. The earlier analysis of around 640 of the donors excluded sequences that lacked an unambiguous match to a single V gene segment. In an earlier analysis of 587 of the donors, V segments were called functional above 56.7% productive rearrangements and were called segregating when the between-donor standard deviation exceeded 5%. A statistical classification framework was built for diagnosing cytomegalovirus status from the catalog of TCR beta chain sequences. In a later analysis, V and J genes were assigned by comparing TCR nucleotide sequences against IMGT/GENE-DB human TR gene sequences. A later analysis assigned CDR3 sequences and most-parsimonious VDJ recombination scenarios with the TCRdist pipeline. In a later analysis, each TCR beta chain was defined by its CDR3 amino acid sequence together with its V-gene family, and reads without a unique V-gene family were excluded. To address suspected cross-contamination and a sequencing artifact, a later analysis removed a few hundred highly shared, low-generation-probability nucleotide sequences. For each public chain, a later analysis derived a clonal expansion index from normalized ranks of inferred template counts within each repertoire. Generation probabilities in a later analysis came from a VDJ recombination model fitted to out-of-frame rearrangements, and those results were checked against IGoR. In a later analysis, hypergeometric tests were used to score TCR-TCR, TCR-HLA and TCR-CMV co-occurrence, with a repertoire-size bias correction applied to TCR pairs. A later analysis estimated false discovery rates by permuting HLA or CMV assignments 20 times. In a later analysis, co-occurring TCRs were grouped using DBSCAN, with TCRdist sequence similarity added in when clustering inside HLA-allele-positive subsets. Co-occurrence clustering excluded repertoires with fewer than 30,000 or more than 120,000 public chains, plus five with anomalous nucleotide sharing. This immuneACCESS table, as held by TCRdb, lists in-frame sequences with V and J called but not all clones. Of the missing ones, under half trace to an unresolved V gene in checked studies; the others have no known cause. D and trimming were read from the DNA, whereas the V and J calls and clone size are those reported in that table. The table for this sample lists more than 75,000 clones; 74% of them were counted only once. The ten largest clones add up to 9.1% of the sample.

Sequenced material: PBMCs. In this chain, TRBV7-6 is recombined with TRBJ2-1, and possibly TRBD1, on 5 matching bases. The sequence was collected from a man in his forties in good health and CMV-seropositive. The DNA reads TGTGCCAGCAGCTTAGTGGGGCAACACCCCCACAATGAGCAGTTCTTC. It is translated as CASSLVGQHPHNEQFF.